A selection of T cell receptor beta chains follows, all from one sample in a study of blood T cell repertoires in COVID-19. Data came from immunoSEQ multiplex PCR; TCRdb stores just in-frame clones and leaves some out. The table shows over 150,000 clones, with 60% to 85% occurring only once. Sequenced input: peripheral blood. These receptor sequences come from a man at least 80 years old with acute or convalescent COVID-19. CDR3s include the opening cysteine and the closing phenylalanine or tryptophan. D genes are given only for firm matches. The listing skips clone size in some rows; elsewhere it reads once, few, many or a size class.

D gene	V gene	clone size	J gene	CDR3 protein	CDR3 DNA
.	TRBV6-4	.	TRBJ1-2	CASSDVTGYGYTF	TGTGCCAGCAGTGACGTGACAGGATACGGCTACACCTTC
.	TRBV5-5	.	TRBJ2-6	CASSFPQTGANVLTF	TGTGCCAGCAGCTTCCCCCAGACAGGGGCCAACGTCCTGACTTTC
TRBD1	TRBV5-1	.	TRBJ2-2	CASSLNGQGVGELFF	TGCGCCAGCAGCTTAAATGGACAGGGTGTCGGGGAGCTGTTTTTT
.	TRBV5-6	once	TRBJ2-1	CASSLVPSASGNEQFF	TGTGCCAGCAGCTTGGTCCCTAGCGCATCGGGGAATGAGCAGTTCTTC
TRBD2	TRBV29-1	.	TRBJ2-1	CSARTGTSYNEQFF	TGCAGCGCTCGAACCGGGACTAGCTACAATGAGCAGTTCTTC
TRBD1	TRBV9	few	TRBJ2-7	CASSLRQGVGEQYF	TGTGCCAGCAGCCTCCGACAGGGGGTAGGCGAGCAGTACTTC
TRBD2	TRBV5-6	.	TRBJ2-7	CASSKLADSYEQYF	TGTGCCAGCAGCAAACTAGCGGACTCCTACGAGCAGTACTTC
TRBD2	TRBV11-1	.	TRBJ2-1	CASSASGGVTYNEQFF	TGTGCCAGCAGCGCCAGCGGGGGGGTCACCTACAATGAGCAGTTCTTC
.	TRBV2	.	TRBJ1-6	CASSLSDIYNSPLHF	TGTGCCAGCAGTTTATCGGACATTTATAATTCACCCCTCCACTTT
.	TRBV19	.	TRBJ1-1	CASSIVPTNTEAFF	TGTGCCAGTAGTATTGTACCTACGAACACTGAAGCTTTCTTT
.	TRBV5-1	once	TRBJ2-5	CASSGGGAGETQYF	TGCGCCAGCAGCGGAGGAGGGGCTGGGGAGACCCAGTACTTC
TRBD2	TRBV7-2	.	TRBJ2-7	CASSSSGRVHEQYF	TGTGCCAGCAGTTCCTCGGGGAGGGTCCACGAGCAGTACTTC
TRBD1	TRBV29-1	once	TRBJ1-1	CSAGTGANTEAFF	TGCAGCGCTGGGACAGGGGCGAACACTGAAGCTTTCTTT
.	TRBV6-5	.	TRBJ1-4	CASSYAERRGFF	TGTGCCAGCAGTTACGCGGAACGTAGAGGGTTTTTT
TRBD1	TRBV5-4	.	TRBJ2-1	CASSQGQGAADEQFF	TGTGCCAGCAGTCAGGGACAGGGGGCGGCGGATGAGCAGTTCTTC
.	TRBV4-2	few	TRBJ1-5	CASSQEEGRLGAQHF	TGTGCCAGCAGCCAAGAGGAAGGAAGGCTCGGGGCCCAGCATTTT
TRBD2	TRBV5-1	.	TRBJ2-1	CASSTRGGEQFF	TGCGCCAGCAGCACACGGGGGGGTGAGCAGTTCTTC
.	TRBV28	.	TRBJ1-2	CASSRDRHYGYTF	TGTGCCAGCAGTCGAGACAGACACTATGGCTACACCTTC
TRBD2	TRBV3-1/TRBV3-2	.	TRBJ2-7	CASSQSSGGVYEQYF	TGTGCCAGCAGCCAAAGCAGCGGGGGAGTATACGAGCAGTACTTC
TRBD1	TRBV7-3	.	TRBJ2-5	CASSLTGFGQETQYF	TGTGCCAGCAGCCTGACAGGGTTTGGGCAAGAGACCCAGTACTTC
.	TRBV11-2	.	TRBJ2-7	CASSLVSGVSHEQYF	TGTGCCAGCAGCTTAGTTTCGGGGGTCTCCCACGAGCAGTACTTC
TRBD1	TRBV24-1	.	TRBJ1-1	CATRMTGTENTEAFF	TGTGCCACCAGGATGACCGGGACAGAGAACACTGAAGCTTTCTTT
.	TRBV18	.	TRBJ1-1	CASSPTTGMNTEAFF	TGTGCCAGCTCACCGACCACAGGGATGAACACTGAAGCTTTCTTT
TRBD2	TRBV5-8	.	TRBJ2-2	CASSLGTSGLNTGELFF	TGTGCCAGCAGCTTAGGGACTAGCGGACTCAACACCGGGGAGCTGTTTTTT
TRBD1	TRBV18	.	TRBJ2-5	CASSPLVQGAPKETQYF	TGTGCCAGCTCACCACTAGTACAGGGGGCGCCCAAAGAGACCCAGTACTTC
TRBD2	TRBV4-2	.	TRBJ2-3	CASSHGTSGSSTDTQYF	TGTGCCAGCAGCCACGGGACTAGCGGGTCTAGCACAGATACGCAGTATTTT
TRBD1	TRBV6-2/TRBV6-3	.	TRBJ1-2	CASSSGGQHYGYTF	TGTGCCAGCAGTTCTGGGGGACAGCATTATGGCTACACCTTC
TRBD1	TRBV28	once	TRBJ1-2	CASSLKGQGYTF	TGTGCCAGCAGTTTAAAGGGACAGGGCTACACCTTC
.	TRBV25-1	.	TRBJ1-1	CASSDLTGAEAFF	TGTGCCAGCAGTGATCTCACAGGCGCTGAAGCTTTCTTT
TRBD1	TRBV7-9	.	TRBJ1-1	CASSLGDRENTEAFF	TGTGCCAGCAGCTTAGGGGACAGGGAAAACACTGAAGCTTTCTTT
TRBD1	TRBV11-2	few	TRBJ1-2	CASSLGYGTADGYTF	TGTGCCAGCAGCTTAGGGTACGGGACAGCTGATGGCTACACCTTC
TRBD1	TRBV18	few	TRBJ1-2	CASSPPSGTGLVYGYTF	TGTGCCAGCTCGCCACCTTCCGGGACAGGGCTTGTCTATGGCTACACCTTC
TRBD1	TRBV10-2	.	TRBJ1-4	CASRTGGGTNEKLFF	TGCGCCAGCAGGACAGGGGGAGGAACTAATGAAAAACTGTTTTTT
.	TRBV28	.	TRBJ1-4	CASTSPGEPTNEKLFF	TGTGCCAGCACCTCCCCCGGTGAGCCAACTAATGAAAAACTGTTTTTT
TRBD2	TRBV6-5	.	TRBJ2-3	CASSSTSGDSDTQYF	TGTGCCAGCAGTTCTACTAGCGGAGACTCAGATACGCAGTATTTT
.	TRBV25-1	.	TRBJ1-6	CASSQRGLALHF	TGTGCCAGCAGCCAGCGAGGCTTGGCCCTCCACTTT
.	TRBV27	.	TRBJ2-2	CASSLSGRGELFF	TGTGCCAGCAGTTTATCGGGCAGGGGGGAGCTGTTTTTT
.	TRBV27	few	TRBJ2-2	CASSLSGRVGTGELFF	TGTGCCAGCAGTTTATCCGGCAGGGTGGGCACCGGGGAGCTGTTTTTT
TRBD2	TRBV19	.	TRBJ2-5	CASSGRLAGELETQYF	TGTGCCAGTAGTGGGAGACTAGCGGGGGAGCTGGAGACCCAGTACTTC
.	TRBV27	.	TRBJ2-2	CASSLMGTTNTGELFF	TGTGCCAGCAGTTTAATGGGGACAACGAACACCGGGGAGCTGTTTTTT
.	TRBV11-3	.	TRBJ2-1	CASSPAFSLGADNEQFF	TGTGCCAGCAGCCCGGCTTTTTCTTTGGGGGCGGACAATGAGCAGTTCTTC
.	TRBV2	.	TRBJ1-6	CASSVVQGGSPLHF	TGTGCCAGCAGTGTTGTGCAGGGAGGATCACCCCTCCACTTT
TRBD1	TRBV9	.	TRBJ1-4	CASSGDRVGEKLFF	TGTGCCAGCAGCGGAGACAGGGTTGGAGAAAAACTGTTTTTT
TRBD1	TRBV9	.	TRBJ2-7	CASSPPAGTGGKHEQYF	TGTGCCAGCAGCCCCCCCGCCGGAACAGGGGGCAAACACGAGCAGTACTTC
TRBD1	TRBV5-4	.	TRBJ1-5	CASSPLGQAKDSNQPQHF	TGTGCCAGCAGCCCCCTGGGACAGGCGAAAGATAGCAATCAGCCCCAGCATTTT
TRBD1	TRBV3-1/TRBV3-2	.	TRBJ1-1	CASSQNLRDRKRAFF	TGTGCCAGCAGCCAGAATCTTAGGGACAGAAAAAGGGCTTTCTTT
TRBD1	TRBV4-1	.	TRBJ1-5	CASSQMDRGGQPQHF	TGCGCCAGCAGCCAAATGGACAGGGGAGGTCAGCCCCAGCATTTT
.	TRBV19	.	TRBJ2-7	CASSIVANEQYF	TGTGCCAGTAGTATCGTAGCTAACGAGCAGTACTTC
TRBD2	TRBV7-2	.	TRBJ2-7	CASSSGLALSRPEQYF	TGTGCCAGCAGCTCGGGACTAGCGCTCTCCCGTCCCGAGCAGTACTTC
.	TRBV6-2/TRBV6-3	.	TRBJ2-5	CASSPGPAGETQYF	TGTGCCAGCAGCCCCGGCCCCGCGGGGGAGACCCAGTACTTC
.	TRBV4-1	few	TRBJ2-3	CASSQPQGYTQYF	TGCGCCAGCAGCCAACCTCAGGGGTATACGCAGTATTTT
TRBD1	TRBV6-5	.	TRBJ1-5	CASSTRQGLNQPQHF	TGTGCCAGCAGCACCCGACAGGGCCTCAATCAGCCCCAGCATTTT
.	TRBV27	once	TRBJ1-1	CASSLSSVRDTEAFF	TGTGCCAGCAGTTTATCGTCGGTTCGAGACACTGAAGCTTTCTTT
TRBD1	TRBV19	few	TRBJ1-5	CASRMDRGYNQPQHF	TGTGCCAGTAGGATGGACAGGGGATATAATCAGCCCCAGCATTTT
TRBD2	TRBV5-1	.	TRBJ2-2	CASSTKIPSGGDTGELFF	TGCGCCAGCAGCACCAAGATCCCTAGCGGGGGCGACACCGGGGAGCTGTTTTTT
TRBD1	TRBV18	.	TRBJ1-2	CASSPNDGTASNYGYTF	TGTGCCAGCTCACCGAATGACGGGACAGCATCTAACTATGGCTACACCTTC
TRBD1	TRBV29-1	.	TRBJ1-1	CSVDQGVGEAFF	TGCAGCGTTGATCAGGGGGTGGGTGAAGCTTTCTTT